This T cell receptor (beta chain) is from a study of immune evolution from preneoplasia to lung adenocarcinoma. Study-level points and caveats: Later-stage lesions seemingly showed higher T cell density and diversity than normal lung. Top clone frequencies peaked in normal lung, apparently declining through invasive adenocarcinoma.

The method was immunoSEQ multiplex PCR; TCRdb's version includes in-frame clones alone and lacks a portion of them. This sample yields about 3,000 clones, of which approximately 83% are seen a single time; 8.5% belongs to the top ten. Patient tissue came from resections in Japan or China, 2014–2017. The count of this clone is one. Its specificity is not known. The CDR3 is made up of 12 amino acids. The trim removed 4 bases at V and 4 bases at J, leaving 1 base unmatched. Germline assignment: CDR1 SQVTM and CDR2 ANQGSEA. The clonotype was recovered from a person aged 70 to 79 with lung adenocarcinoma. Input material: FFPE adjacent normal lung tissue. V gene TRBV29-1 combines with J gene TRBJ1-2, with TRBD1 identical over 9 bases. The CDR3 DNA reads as TGCAGCGTTGCGACAGGGGGCTATGGCTACACCTTC. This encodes CSVATGGYGYTF.